The entry below describes one T cell receptor (beta chain). This sample was taken from a study of blood T cell repertoires in COVID-19. CDR1 and CDR2 from the germline V gene are MNHEY and SVGAGI. The CDR3 spans 14 residues. V was clipped by 5 bases and J by 4 bases, with 11 bases between them. As processed by the authors: The authors estimated nucleated cell counts from reference gene primer amplification. This table comes from immunoSEQ multiplex PCR, and its TCRdb copy is limited to in-frame clones, with some not included. V and J calls and clone size are given by that table; D and trimming were obtained from the DNA. This table has about 160,000 clones, approximately 86% appearing once.

This chain joins TRBV6-5 and TRBJ2-2, with no clear D. The receptor comes from a woman aged 40 to 50 with COVID-19, enrolled during active disease. The source material was peripheral blood. In DNA, the CDR3 is TGTGCCAGCAGTCTAACGTTATCCACCGGGGAGCTGTTTTTT. Its translation is CASSLTLSTGELFF.